The 31 T cell receptor beta chains given below trace back to one sample, sequenced in a study of blood T cell repertoires in COVID-19. The table came from immunoSEQ multiplex PCR; TCRdb's copy has only in-frame clones and leaves some out. The table records around 250,000 clones, roughly 89% of them present only once. The sample consisted of peripheral blood. These receptors all stem from a woman in her thirties or forties who had recovered from COVID-19.

This CDR3 is CASSIAITGTASEKLFF. The DNA for the CDR3 is TGTGCCAGTAGTATAGCCATAACCGGGACAGCGAGTGAAAAACTGTTTTTT. This chain links TRBV19 with TRBJ1-4, with 7 nucleotides matching TRBD1. From germline, CDR1 is LNHDA and CDR2 SQIVND (reference sequence). Trimming removed 1 base from V and 7 bases from J; junction bases left unmatched: 12. This CDR3 is 17 amino acids long.

The rearrangement links TRBV5-1 to TRBJ1-1, with 8 bases lining up with TRBD1. There are 13 residues in the CDR3. Germline lookup yields CDR1 SGHRS and CDR2 YFSETQ. V dropped 7 bases and J dropped 4; count of bases not matched to a gene: 6. The CDR3 here is CASGEDRGTEAFF. CDR3 nucleotides: TGCGCCAGCGGCGAAGACAGGGGCACTGAAGCTTTCTTT. Full variable domain (rest looked up from reference TRBV5-1 and TRBJ1-1): KAGVTQTPRYLIKTRGQQVTLSCSPISGHRSVSWYQQTPGQGLQFLFEYFSETQRNKGNFPGRFSGRQFSNSRSEMNVSTLELGDSALYLCASGEDRGTEAFFGQGTRLTVV.

V is TRBV30 and J is TRBJ1-1; a possible D gene is TRBD1 (5 bases). The V gene's germline CDR1 is GTSNPN and CDR2 SVGIG (reference sequence). The CDR3 is 13 amino acids. V was cut by 2 bases and J by 5 bases, with 12 bases left in between. In DNA form, the CDR3 reads TGTGCCTGGAGTAAAGGACACGGGACTGAAGCTTTCTTT. Protein sequence: CAWSKGHGTEAFF. Filled out from reference TRBV30 and TRBJ1-1, the complete variable domain reads SQTIHQWPATLVQPVGSPLSLECTVEGTSNPNLYWYRQAAGRGLQLLFYSVGIGQISSEVPQNLSASRPQDRQFILSSKKLLLSDSGFYLCAWSKGHGTEAFFGQGTRLTVV.

V usage is TRBV3-1 (or the pseudogene TRBV3-2) and J usage is TRBJ2-2; 11 positions agree with TRBD1. The junction had 7 bases not matched to a gene; V was cut back by 6 bases and J by 4 bases. This CDR3 region has 16 residues. CDR1 is LGHDT, CDR2 YNNKEL, per germline (reference sequence). The CDR3 sequence is CASRGSGTGGTGELFF. DNA of the CDR3: TGTGCCAGCAGGGGGTCCGGGACAGGGGGCACCGGGGAGCTGTTTTTT.

V gene TRBV11-3 combines with J gene TRBJ1-4; D gene unclear. V was clipped by 3 bases and J by 7 bases, with 9 bases between them. Germline lookup yields CDR1 SGHNT and CDR2 YENEEA. The CDR3 totals 13 residues. CDR3 amino acids: CASSFAGIEKLFF. The CDR3 DNA reads TGTGCCAGCAGCTTCGCCGGGATTGAAAAACTGTTTTTT.

The gene calls are TRBV2 and TRBJ2-5, with a weak D call TRBD2 (5 bases). CDR1 SNHLY and CDR2 FYNNEI come from the germline V gene. Trimming took 5 bases from V and 5 from J, leaving 12 bases between them. The CDR3 contains 13 residues. The CDR3 is CASSLEERETQYF. CDR3 DNA sequence: TGTGCCAGCAGTTTGGAAGAGCGGGAGACCCAGTACTTC.

V and J are TRBV2 and TRBJ1-2; no definite D call. Trimming pared 2 bases from V and 7 bases from J, leaving 8 bases between. Germline V CDR1 and CDR2: SNHLY, FYNNEI. This CDR3 spans 12 amino acids. The CDR3: CASSEWAIGYTF. The CDR3 DNA follows: TGTGCCAGCAGTGAATGGGCGATTGGCTACACCTTC. Full variable domain (outside the CDR3, taken from reference TRBV2 and TRBJ1-2): EPEVTQTPSHQVTQMGQEVILRCVPISNHLYFYWYRQILGQKVEFLVSFYNNEISEKSEIFDDQFSVERPDGSNFTLKIRSTKLEDSAMYFCASSEWAIGYTFGSGTRLTVV.

With regard to this clone: Other DNA sequences in this sample translate to the same CDR3. The chain recombines TRBV18 with TRBJ2-2; perhaps TRBD1 as D (5 bases). There are 15 residues in the CDR3. Trimming pared 3 bases from V and 0 bases from J, leaving 8 bases between. The germline V gene has CDR1 KGHSH and CDR2 LQKENI. CDR3 DNA: TGTGCCAGCTCACCTGGGGCATCGAACACCGGGGAGCTGTTTTTT. This codes for CASSPGASNTGELFF.

V usage is TRBV20-1 and J usage is TRBJ1-4, with D possibly being TRBD1 (5 bases). V lost 3 bases, J lost 8 bases, and 22 bases lay in between. Germline V gives CDR1 DFQATT, CDR2 SNEGSKA (reference sequence). CDR3 length equals 16 residues. This chain's CDR3 is CSASYRGGGAEEKLFF. The CDR3 coding sequence is TGCAGTGCTAGTTACCGGGGTGGAGGGGCTGAGGAAAAACTGTTTTTT.

This chain uses TRBV5-6 with TRBJ2-2, with 7 positions matching TRBD1. This CDR3 has 15 residues. The trim removed 4 bases at V and 4 bases at J, leaving 7 bases unmatched. The germline CDR1 and CDR2 sequences are SGHDT and YYEEEE. The CDR3 DNA reads as TGTGCCAGCAGCCCGGGACAGTTTAGCACCGGGGAGCTGTTTTTT. It translates to CASSPGQFSTGELFF.

This clone was detected a few times. This sequence joins TRBV18 and TRBJ1-5, with D perhaps matching TRBD1 (5 bases). The CDR3 contains 20 residues. The V end was cut by 2 bases, the J end by 1 base, with 24 bases between. Per germline, CDR1 KGHSH and CDR2 LQKENI. As DNA, the CDR3 is TGTGCCAGCTCACCATCCGAGGTTGCTGGGGGGGTGGTAAGCAATCAGCCCCAGCATTTT. This translates into CASSPSEVAGGVVSNQPQHF.

The chain combines TRBV27 with TRBJ2-7; 10 bases are a match to TRBD1. CDR3 length: 19 residues. Trimming took 4 bases from V and 4 from J; bases not matched to a gene: 19. From germline, CDR1 is MNHEY and CDR2 SMNVEV (reference sequence). The CDR3 region is CASSSSDRGGPPDGYEQYF. The CDR3 coding sequence is TGTGCCAGCAGTTCCTCGGACAGGGGGGGACCCCCTGACGGGTACGAGCAGTACTTC.

V and J are TRBV7-9 and TRBJ1-1; a possible D gene is TRBD1 (6 bases). This CDR3 spans 14 amino acids. V gave up 7 bases and J gave up 3 bases, with 15 bases separating them. CDR1 is SEHNR and CDR2 is FQNEAQ in the germline V gene (reference sequence). The CDR3 DNA sequence: TGTGCCAGCACCCTACAGGGATTCCACACTGAAGCTTTCTTT. It codes for CASTLQGFHTEAFF. Supplemented by reference TRBV7-9 and TRBJ1-1, the full variable domain reads DTGVSQNPRHKITKRGQNVTFRCDPISEHNRLYWYRQTLGQGPEFLTYFQNEAQLEKSRLLSDRFSAERPKGSFSTLEIQRTEQGDSAMYLCASTLQGFHTEAFFGQGTRLTVV.

CDR3 sequence reads: CASSLTAPNEQFF. DNA for the CDR3: TGTGCCAGTAGTTTGACAGCTCCCAATGAGCAGTTCTTC. The chain links TRBV19 to TRBJ2-1; D is perhaps TRBD1 (5 bases). The germline CDR1 and CDR2 sequences are LNHDA and SQIVND (reference sequence). The CDR3 loop spans 13 amino acids. Deletions cut 5 bases from V and 6 bases from J, with 11 bases between.

A single count supports this clone. The V and J genes are TRBV27 and TRBJ2-7; a weak D match, TRBD2 (5 bases). Germline V gene sequence: CDR1 MNHEY, CDR2 SMNVEV (reference sequence). V dropped 2 bases and J dropped 0 bases, with 8 bases sitting between them. The length of the CDR3 is 14 residues. The CDR3 sequence is CASSLGGSSYEQYF. For the CDR3, the DNA is TGTGCCAGCAGTTTAGGTGGGAGCTCCTACGAGCAGTACTTC.

This clone was seen a handful of times. The J gene is TRBJ2-1, the V gene TRBV9; 7 bases are a match to TRBD2. V dropped 4 bases and J dropped 3; count of bases not matched to a gene: 7. CDR3 length: 15 residues. Per the germline V gene, CDR1 is SGDLS and CDR2 is YYNGEE. CDR3 in amino acids: CASSTGLGVYNEQFF. As DNA, the CDR3 is TGTGCCAGCAGCACAGGACTAGGGGTCTACAATGAGCAGTTCTTC.

This clone was recorded only once. The chain joins TRBV5-1 to TRBJ1-1; 8 bases agree with TRBD1. The CDR3 consists of 12 residues. The V and J ends lost 3 bases and 8 bases, in that order; junction bases with no gene match: 3. Germline V gene sequence: CDR1 SGHRS, CDR2 YFSETQ. The CDR3 protein is CASSSQGAEAFF. The CDR3 DNA is TGCGCCAGCAGCTCGCAGGGGGCGGAAGCTTTCTTT. Drawing the rest from reference TRBV5-1 and TRBJ1-1, the complete variable domain is KAGVTQTPRYLIKTRGQQVTLSCSPISGHRSVSWYQQTPGQGLQFLFEYFSETQRNKGNFPGRFSGRQFSNSRSEMNVSTLELGDSALYLCASSSQGAEAFFGQGTRLTVV.

The chain combines TRBV6-5 with TRBJ1-1; D is unresolved. Germline loops: CDR1 MNHEY, CDR2 SVGAGI. The V end lost 8 bases, the J end lost 9 bases, and 16 bases lay between the germline ends. There are 12 residues in the CDR3. The CDR3 DNA is TGTGCCAGCCTTAGACTGCTCGGCAAAGCTTTCTTT. Translated: CASLRLLGKAFF.

The chain has TRBV5-1 and TRBJ2-5, with TRBD1 as a possible D gene (5 bases). The CDR3 consists of 15 residues. The ends were cut back, 3 bases at V and 3 bases at J, with 15 bases in the middle. The germline V gene has CDR1 SGHRS and CDR2 YFSETQ. CDR3 sequence reads: CASSSTPTAKETQYF. The DNA of the CDR3 is TGCGCCAGCAGCTCAACGCCGACAGCAAAAGAGACCCAGTACTTC.

The V call is TRBV7-2, the J call TRBJ1-2; 7 bases agree with TRBD1. Germline CDR1 reads SGHTA; CDR2 reads FQGNSA. After removal of 4 bases from V and 4 bases from J, the junction contained 9 bases not matched to a gene. The CDR3 is 15 residues long. The CDR3 DNA reads TGTGCCAGCAGCTCACCAAGGGGGCGGGGCTATGGCTACACCTTC. Translated, it gives CASSSPRGRGYGYTF. Based on the CDR3 plus reference TRBV7-2 and TRBJ1-2, the full variable domain is GAGVSQSPSNKVTEKGKDVELRCDPISGHTALYWYRQSLGQGLEFLIYFQGNSAPDKSGLPSDRFSAERTGGSVSTLTIQRTQQEDSAVYLCASSSPRGRGYGYTFGSGTRLTVV.

This sequence joins TRBV29-1 and TRBJ1-3; D possibly corresponds to TRBD1 (5 bases). V lost 0 bases, J lost 2 bases, and 8 bases lay in between. The CDR3 consists of 14 residues. Germline V lookup: CDR1 SQVTM, CDR2 ANQGSEA. CDR3 DNA: TGCAGCGTTGAAGATCACAGGCCTGGAAACACCATATATTTT. Amino acids: CSVEDHRPGNTIYF.

V is TRBV10-3 and J is TRBJ2-1, with 7 positions matching TRBD1. Germline CDR1 is ENHRY and CDR2 is SYGVKD. The length of the CDR3 is 13 residues. J was trimmed by 5 bases and V by 8 bases; bases with no gene match: 6. The CDR3 protein is CAILRQGDNEQFF. The CDR3 bases are TGTGCCATCCTGAGACAGGGAGACAATGAGCAGTTCTTC.

This chain joins TRBV6-1 and TRBJ2-7, with D unclear. CDR1 and CDR2 (germline): MNHNS, SASEGT. The germline V and J ends were trimmed by 1 base and 2 bases, with 12 bases remaining between them. This CDR3 contains 15 residues. DNA of the CDR3: TGTGCCAGCAGTGAAGGCGGCGGCAGAACCTACGAGCAGTACTTC. Translating gives CASSEGGGRTYEQYF.

The chain has TRBV6-5 and TRBJ1-4, with TRBD1 matching 8 bases. The germline V gene encodes CDR1 MNHEY and CDR2 SVGAGI. This CDR3 has 15 residues. V dropped 6 bases and J dropped 8; count of bases not matched to a gene: 11. This CDR3 is CASRFSGDRSEKLFF. Written as DNA, the CDR3 is TGTGCCAGCAGATTTTCCGGGGACAGGTCGGAAAAACTGTTTTTT.

J is TRBJ1-3 and V is TRBV2, with 7 bases that match TRBD1. The CDR3 is 13 residues long. Germline CDR1 and CDR2: SNHLY and FYNNEI. The J segment lost 5 bases and the V segment lost 7 bases, leaving 5 bases of the junction unmatched. The CDR3, as DNA: TGTGCCAGCATGGGACAGCCACGAAACACCATATATTTT. Its translation is CASMGQPRNTIYF.

The rearrangement links TRBV5-1 to TRBJ2-5; 8 bases line up with TRBD2. Trimming cost V 3 bases and J 0 bases; bases outside gene matches: 10. CDR3 length: 17 amino acids. CDR1 and CDR2 from the germline V gene are SGHRS and YFSETQ. The CDR3 sequence: CASSSGRASGYQETQYF. The CDR3 bases are TGCGCCAGCAGCTCTGGTCGCGCTAGCGGGTACCAAGAGACCCAGTACTTC.

This chain joins TRBV12-3 or TRBV12-4 and TRBJ1-5; D unresolved. The CDR3 length is 13 residues. V gave up 5 bases and J gave up 5 bases, with 10 bases separating them. CDR3 in DNA: TGTGCCAGCAGTCCCGGGGATTATCAGCCCCAGCATTTT. Protein product: CASSPGDYQPQHF.

The chain recombines TRBV5-4 with TRBJ2-7; TRBD2 matches 10 bases. The V and J ends lost 4 bases and 4 bases, in that order; junction bases with no gene match: 5. CDR3 length equals 14 residues. CDR1 and CDR2 (germline): SGHNT, YYREEE (reference sequence). DNA of the CDR3: TGTGCCAGCAGCCCGGGACTAGCGAGTTACGAGCAGTACTTC. This codes for CASSPGLASYEQYF.

V is TRBV11-2 and J is TRBJ2-2, with D hard to call. Trimming shortened V by 4 bases and J by 8 bases, and 5 bases separated the two germline ends. This CDR3 region has 11 residues. CDR1 SGHAT and CDR2 FQNNGV come from the germline V gene. The CDR3 region has the DNA TGTGCCAGCAGCTCCACTGGGGAGCTGTTTTTT. It codes for CASSSTGELFF.

V is TRBV6-1 and J is TRBJ1-1, with D tentatively TRBD1 (6 bases). V was pared by 1 base and J by 11 bases, with 14 bases between. The germline gives CDR1 MNHNS, CDR2 SASEGT. The CDR3 is made up of 13 amino acids. In nucleotides, the CDR3 is TGTGCCAGCAGTGAAGGAGGGGGGGGTCGTGCTTTCTTT. This sequence encodes CASSEGGGGRAFF.

This rearrangement joins TRBV7-2 to TRBJ2-1, with 10 nucleotides matching TRBD2. The CDR3 sequence is 14 residues long. CDR1 is SGHTA, CDR2 FQGNSA, per germline. J was trimmed by 11 bases and V by 7 bases; bases with no gene match: 11. DNA of the CDR3: TGTGCCAGCACGACCGGGACTAGCGACCCCAAGCAGTTCTTC. Its translation: CASTTGTSDPKQFF.